Listed below are T cell receptor beta chains from one sample, sequenced in a study of CD8 T cells in Susac syndrome. TCRdb redid the calling of the immunoSEQ multiplex PCR reads with MiXCR, one entry per CDR3 protein. The table includes about 130,000 distinct CDR3 sequences, approximately 95% detected once. The specimen sequenced was CD8+ T cells from PBMCs. These receptors were collected from a human donor with Susac syndrome. Each CDR3 is given without its conserved first and last residue. Where a row states a size, it is once, few, many or the class of an expanded clone; other rows omit it.

V gene	clone size	J gene	CDR3 protein
TRBV2	NA	TRBJ1-5	ASRALIYSNQPQH
TRBV20-1	NA	TRBJ1-5	SARGSPGNQPQH
TRBV30	NA	TRBJ2-1	AWFPSGRAREQF
TRBV19	NA	TRBJ1-2	ASTIEDHYGYT
TRBV20-1	NA	TRBJ1-2	SALRTGDYGYT
TRBV30	NA	TRBJ1-2	AWSYGEDLVGYT
TRBV30	NA	TRBJ2-5	AFRGEQETQY
TRBV16	NA	TRBJ1-4	ASSQSIASSTNEKLF
TRBV4-1	NA	TRBJ2-2	ASSQPDGLDTGELF
TRBV20-1	NA	TRBJ2-7	SARDLGQSYEQY
TRBV27	NA	TRBJ2-2	ASSSPASGNTGELF
TRBV4-2	NA	TRBJ2-5	ASSQGQGAETQY
TRBV12-3/TRBV12-4	NA	TRBJ2-1	ASSRQVLGRGNEQF
TRBV7-9	NA	TRBJ2-7	ASSAMEGLSYEQY
TRBV20-1	NA	TRBJ2-7	SHGTSGSYEQY
TRBV6-2/TRBV6-3	NA	TRBJ1-2	ASSLGTVYGYT
TRBV25-1	NA	TRBJ2-7	ASSDRGSYEQY
TRBV11-2	NA	TRBJ2-1	ASSLVTAGGNEQF
TRBV5-1	NA	TRBJ1-3	ASRGSSGNTIY
TRBV12-3/TRBV12-4	NA	TRBJ2-1	ASRPTSGPAYNEQF
TRBV19	NA	TRBJ2-4	ASTDWTCGY
TRBV7-8	NA	TRBJ2-7	ASKSIRLAGGPSYEQY
TRBV9	NA	TRBJ1-1	ASSVYGGGTEAF
TRBV18	NA	TRBJ1-1	ASSPGQGSNTEAF
TRBV5-6	NA	TRBJ2-7	ASSPLGTSYEQY
TRBV20-1	NA	TRBJ2-1	SARDPGTTNEQF
TRBV12-3/TRBV12-4	NA	TRBJ2-7	ASSPGTGSPYEQY
TRBV10-3	NA	TRBJ2-3	AISLGLAAGDTQY
TRBV12-3/TRBV12-4	NA	TRBJ2-1	ASSPTGQQQF
TRBV9	once	TRBJ1-2	ASSGIGYT
TRBV2	NA	TRBJ1-2	ASPSPDREGNGYT
TRBV20-1	NA	TRBJ2-5	SAREVAGGETQY
TRBV9	NA	TRBJ2-1	ASSPVREQF
TRBV5-6	NA	TRBJ2-7	ASSSNTGAGGYEQY
TRBV21-1	NA	TRBJ2-5	ASSARLEQETQY
TRBV9	NA	TRBJ2-5	ASSVAGQYQETQY
TRBV9	NA	TRBJ1-2	ASSVTGWNGYT
TRBV7-8	NA	TRBJ2-5	ASSLEVASYQETQY
TRBV5-1	NA	TRBJ1-5	ASSLGQGAGQPQH
TRBV7-2	few	TRBJ2-7	AVTDSYEQY
TRBV29-1	NA	TRBJ1-2	SAPRDGGGYT
TRBV27	NA	TRBJ2-7	ASSPSRGEQY
TRBV3-1	NA	TRBJ2-7	ASSPERTVRFYEQY
TRBV3-1	NA	TRBJ1-2	ASSPPIKGVNYGYT
TRBV14	NA	TRBJ2-1	ASSAHGLAGGLSGSEQF
TRBV11-2	NA	TRBJ1-1	ASSQANLMNTEAF
TRBV29-1	NA	TRBJ2-4	RQRFHAINIQY
TRBV3-1	NA	TRBJ2-1	ASSPIPGQGGDEQF
TRBV11-2	NA	TRBJ2-1	ASSLDLRERGNEQF
TRBV18	NA	TRBJ2-5	ASQQVVQETQY
TRBV9	NA	TRBJ2-1	ASSPQLGTSGRISYNEQF
TRBV30	NA	TRBJ2-7	AWRGFPGKSPDTITPYEQY
TRBV20-1	NA	TRBJ1-4	SARDGGRDEKLF
TRBV30	NA	TRBJ1-5	AWSSGSGNQPQH
TRBV6-5	NA	TRBJ1-2	ASSTGPPTGYT
TRBV10-1	NA	TRBJ2-3	ASSDGRGVQVGDTQY
TRBV29-1	NA	TRBJ1-1	SVAGGKNTEAF